Below, 16 T cell receptor beta chains from the same sample are listed, as sequenced in a study of beta chain features in type 1 diabetes (dated by TCRdb to about 2018). The library relied on the immunoSEQ multiplex PCR assay. The entire isolated RNA was reverse transcribed using the High Capacity cDNA Reverse Transcription Kit, and thus expressed TCRB transcripts were sequenced. TCRdb took over this immuneACCESS table, retaining in-frame rearrangements with V and J assigned. Such tables are incomplete; in checked studies, under half of the missing clones stem from an unresolved V gene, and the remainder is unexplained. In all, the sample holds about 360,000 clones, and around 12% of those were seen once. The top ten clones comprise 0.015% to 0.02% of the sample. The sequenced sample consisted of naive CD4+ T cells from blood. What this sample's cell subset or site label stands for: true naive CD4+ T cells. These receptors came from a man between 18 and 29 years old in good health.

This chain connects TRBV7-2 to TRBJ1-1, with TRBD1 matching over 9 bases. Looked up from germline, CDR1 is SGHTA and CDR2 is FQGNSA. The V gene end was trimmed by 4 bases and the J gene end by 6 bases; junction bases not matched to a gene: 6. The CDR3 extends over 14 amino acids. The CDR3 spells CASSYTGGNAEAFF. The CDR3 nucleotides are TGTGCCAGCAGCTATACAGGGGGCAACGCTGAAGCTTTCTTT.

This chain connects TRBV4-2 to TRBJ2-5; TRBD2 matches 11 bases. Trimming took 1 base from V and 4 from J; bases not matched to a gene: 5. CDR3 size: 16 residues. In germline, CDR1 is LGHNA, CDR2 YNFKEQ. The CDR3, as DNA: TGTGCCAGCAGCCAAGTAGCGGGGGGGCCCGGAGAGACCCAGTACTTC. Its protein is CASSQVAGGPGETQYF.

This clone was seen a handful of times. The chain employs TRBV30 and TRBJ1-2; tentatively, D is TRBD1 (5 bases). The CDR3 is 13 amino acids. Per germline, CDR1 GTSNPN and CDR2 SVGIG (reference sequence). V was cut by 4 bases and J by 1 base, with 10 bases left in between. CDR3 coding DNA: TGTGCCTGGAACAGACAGTTTAACTATGGCTACACCTTC. Translated: CAWNRQFNYGYTF.

This clone has only a few counts. The chain is built from TRBV7-3 and TRBJ2-5, with 10 bases matching TRBD2. The ends lost 5 bases at V and 5 bases at J; junction bases unmatched: 8. The length of the CDR3 is 15 residues. Germline V gives CDR1 SGHTA, CDR2 FQGTGA. The CDR3 nucleotides are TGTGCCAGCAGCGCGAATGGACTAGCGGAGGAGACCCAGTACTTC. Translating gives CASSANGLAEETQYF.

This clone was seen more than once but under ten times. This chain connects TRBV13 to TRBJ1-1, with D possibly TRBD1 on 5 matching bases. This CDR3 region has 13 residues. V was shortened by 11 bases and J by 3 bases, with 16 bases between the two germline ends. Germline CDR1 is PRHDT and CDR2 is FYEKMQ (reference sequence). This CDR3 reads CARGKGSHTEAFF. The CDR3 DNA reads TGTGCCCGAGGCAAGGGGTCACACACTGAAGCTTTCTTT.

The chain uses TRBV6-5 and TRBJ1-2; TRBD1 matches at 9 bases. V gave up 6 bases and J gave up 7 bases; unmatched junction bases: 9. Germline values: CDR1 MNHEY, CDR2 SVGAGI. The CDR3 consists of 14 residues. CDR3 sequence: CASSRTGGASGYTF. Written as DNA, the CDR3 is TGTGCCAGCAGCCGAACAGGGGGCGCTTCTGGCTACACCTTC.

A single count supports this clone. The chain uses TRBV30 and TRBJ1-4, with TRBD1 as a possible D gene (5 bases). CDR3 length equals 13 residues. Trimming removed 4 bases at V and 5 bases at J, with 11 bases between. Germline V lookup: CDR1 GTSNPN, CDR2 SVGIG (reference sequence). CDR3 coding DNA: TGTGCCTGGATAGACAGATTGAATGAAAAACTGTTTTTT. It encodes CAWIDRLNEKLFF.

A few counts support this clone. The chain links TRBV5-1 to TRBJ2-2; 7 bases are a match to TRBD1. J was trimmed by 3 bases and V by 0 bases; bases with no gene match: 2. The germline gives CDR1 SGHRS, CDR2 YFSETQ. The CDR3 covers 15 residues. For the CDR3, the DNA is TGCGCCAGCAGCTTGGATGGGACAGACACCGGGGAGCTGTTTTTT. Translation: CASSLDGTDTGELFF.

CDR3 sequence reads: CASSPTGTPLGETQYF. The DNA of the CDR3 is TGTGCCAGCAGCCCAACAGGGACACCCCTGGGAGAGACCCAGTACTTC. The chain uses TRBV7-7 and TRBJ2-5; tentative D call: TRBD1 (6 bases). The CDR3 is 16 amino acids. V was shortened by 5 bases and J by 4 bases, with 20 bases between the two germline ends. Germline V gene sequence: CDR1 SSHAT, CDR2 FNYEAQ (reference sequence). The complete variable domain, with remaining parts taken from reference TRBV7-7 and TRBJ2-5, reads GAGVSQSPRYKVTKRGQDVTLRCDPISSHATLYWYQQALGQGPEFLTYFNYEAQPDKSGLPSDRFSAERPEGSISTLTIQRTEQRDSAMYRCASSPTGTPLGETQYFGPGTRLLVL.

This clone was detected only a few times. The chain carries TRBV7-9 and TRBJ2-1, with D perhaps TRBD2 (5 bases). V dropped 5 bases and J dropped 10 bases, with 15 bases sitting between them. The germline V gene encodes CDR1 SEHNR and CDR2 FQNEAQ (reference sequence). The CDR3 sequence is 13 residues long. The CDR3 DNA is TGTGCCAGCAGCGGATGGACTGGACTGGAGCAGTTCTTC. This encodes CASSGWTGLEQFF.

The rearrangement joins TRBV29-1 to TRBJ1-1; a possible D gene is TRBD1 (5 bases). The length of the CDR3 is 13 residues. V was clipped by 2 bases and J by 6 bases, with 13 bases between them. Germline CDR1 reads SQVTM; CDR2 reads ANQGSEA. CDR3 amino acids: CSVERVLGPEAFF. CDR3 in DNA: TGCAGCGTTGAAAGGGTACTGGGGCCTGAAGCTTTCTTT.

This clone occurred a few times. This chain links TRBV30 with TRBJ1-3; 7 bases agree with TRBD1. This CDR3 is built from 15 residues. After removal of 1 base from V and 0 bases from J, the junction contained 3 bases not matched to a gene. Germline V gene data show CDR1 as GTSNPN and CDR2 as SVGIG (reference sequence). This CDR3 reads CAWSERDSSGNTIYF. The CDR3 DNA is TGTGCCTGGAGTGAAAGGGACAGCTCTGGAAACACCATATATTTT. The full variable domain, with the rest looked up from reference TRBV30 and TRBJ1-3, is SQTIHQWPATLVQPVGSPLSLECTVEGTSNPNLYWYRQAAGRGLQLLFYSVGIGQISSEVPQNLSASRPQDRQFILSSKKLLLSDSGFYLCAWSERDSSGNTIYFGEGSWLTVV.

This chain uses TRBV6-4 with TRBJ2-2; D unclear. CDR1 is MRHNA, CDR2 SNTAGT, per germline. The CDR3 totals 13 residues. V gave up 3 bases and J gave up 5 bases, with 7 bases separating them. CDR3 in amino acids: CASSETETGELFF. CDR3 nucleotides: TGTGCCAGCAGTGAAACAGAGACCGGGGAGCTGTTTTTT.

This clone was observed a few times. This chain connects TRBV28 to TRBJ2-1; 9 nucleotides line up with TRBD2. Per germline, CDR1 MDHEN and CDR2 SYDVKM. The junction had 5 bases not matched to a gene; V was cut back by 10 bases and J by 7 bases. The CDR3 loop spans 12 amino acids. In DNA, the CDR3 is TGTGCCACGCGGGGGGGAGCGAATGAGCAGTTCTTC. It encodes CATRGGANEQFF.

In its sample, this clone was seen a few times. This specimen includes other DNA sequences encoding the same CDR3. V gene TRBV5-1 combines with J gene TRBJ2-3, with D unclear. Germline lookup yields CDR1 SGHRS and CDR2 YFSETQ. The CDR3 contains 14 residues. V was trimmed by 4 bases and J by 3 bases, leaving 12 bases between them. CDR3 nucleotide sequence: TGCGCCAGCAGCCCCGGCGGTGGGACAGATACGCAGTATTTT. The encoded protein is CASSPGGGTDTQYF.

This clone was seen a few times. The chain is built from TRBV9 and TRBJ2-5; 9 bases are a match to TRBD1. This CDR3 has 16 amino acids. CDR1 is SGDLS, CDR2 YYNGEE, per germline. V shed 3 bases and J 1 base; nucleotides not matched to a gene: 7. CDR3 sequence reads: CASSDRRGQGQETQYF. CDR3 bases: TGTGCCAGCAGCGATCGGAGGGGACAGGGCCAAGAGACCCAGTACTTC.